This entry lists 6 T cell receptor beta chains sequenced from one sample in a study of Ad26.COV2.S vaccination and SARS-CoV-2 variants. The treatment was: some 19 received Ad26.COV2.S at low or high dose, single or two shots; 5 received placebo; per-sample allocation not given. The samples were gathered on day 63 after the first injection of vaccine or placebo. Here immunoSEQ multiplex PCR was the method, and the copy in TCRdb shows in-frame clones only, minus some. The sample includes about 370,000 clones, about 85% of them seen just once. This specimen consisted of peripheral blood, obtained in a trial of Ad26.COV2.S vaccine versus placebo. The receptors were gathered from a person between 18 and 65 years old who received the Ad26.COV2.S COVID-19 vaccine or a placebo.

Regarding this clone: Other nucleotide sequences in the sample specify the same CDR3. The chain joins TRBV5-6 to TRBJ1-1; no definite D call. The CDR3 loop spans 13 amino acids. In germline, CDR1 is SGHDT, CDR2 YYEEEE. The V gene lost 0 bases and the J gene lost 1 base, with 4 bases spanning the gap. The CDR3 sequence is CASSLVTNTEAFF. In DNA, the CDR3 is TGTGCCAGCAGCTTGGTGACGAACACTGAAGCTTTCTTT.

This chain connects TRBV2 to TRBJ1-2, with 9 nucleotides matching TRBD1. The CDR3 covers 14 residues. Per germline, CDR1 SNHLY and CDR2 FYNNEI. Trimming at V came to 4 bases and at J to 7 bases, leaving 7 bases not matched to a gene. The CDR3 protein is CASSVQGASLGYTF. The CDR3 DNA reads as TGTGCCAGCAGTGTACAGGGGGCTAGTCTTGGCTACACCTTC.

The V gene is TRBV7-9, the J gene TRBJ2-7; tentatively, D is TRBD1 (5 bases). The germline CDR1 and CDR2 sequences are SEHNR and FQNEAQ (reference sequence). Deletions cut 3 bases from V and 4 bases from J, with 10 bases between. The CDR3 sequence is 13 residues long. CDR3 protein: CASSFRQGYEQYF. The CDR3 region has the DNA TGTGCCAGCAGCTTTCGGCAGGGTTACGAGCAGTACTTC.

This clone occurred once. The rearrangement uses TRBV7-2 and TRBJ1-3; no reliable D call. The V end was cut by 2 bases, the J end by 4 bases, with 9 bases between. There are 14 residues in the CDR3. Germline lookup yields CDR1 SGHTA and CDR2 FQGNSA. The chain's CDR3 is CASSLSNTGNTIYF. Here the CDR3 DNA reads TGTGCCAGCAGCTTATCCAATACGGGAAACACCATATATTTT.

This clone is a singleton in its sample. The chain has TRBV7-2 and TRBJ1-1; D is uncertain. This CDR3 is built from 14 residues. Germline CDR1 and CDR2: SGHTA and FQGNSA. Trimming took off 6 bases at V and 1 base at J, with 12 bases between the two ends. The CDR3, as DNA: TGTGCCAGCAGATTAAGGGCAGGGAACACTGAAGCTTTCTTT. Translation: CASRLRAGNTEAFF.

The rearrangement joins TRBV7-9 to TRBJ1-2; a possible D gene is TRBD1 (5 bases). The CDR3 loop spans 14 amino acids. Deletions cut 5 bases from V and 6 bases from J, with 16 bases between. The germline V gene encodes CDR1 SEHNR and CDR2 FQNEAQ (reference sequence). CDR3 in amino acids: CASSLGRRKDGYTF. The CDR3 DNA follows: TGTGCCAGCAGCCTGGGGCGACGGAAGGATGGCTACACCTTC.